The 15 T cell receptor beta chains below were found in one sample sequenced in a study of beta chain features in type 1 diabetes. Points from the study as a whole: Significant though moderate, a shortening of TCRB CDR3s appeared in all four CD4+ subsets of Type 1 diabetes patients.

No antigen has been assigned to these receptors. Investigators reverse transcribed all isolated RNA, so they sequenced expressed TCRB transcripts. Method: immunoSEQ multiplex PCR; TCRdb's copy keeps in-frame clones and lacks some. In the table there are about 99,000 clones, 25% to 35% of which are singletons. Sequenced: central memory CD4+ T cells from blood. All receptors derive from a woman aged 18-29 years with type 1 diabetes.

The CDR3: CASSPPSPGQGKAFF. The CDR3 nucleotides read TGTGCCAGCTCACCCCCCTCCCCCGGACAGGGGAAAGCTTTCTTT. The rearrangement uses TRBV18 and TRBJ1-1; 9 nucleotides line up with TRBD1. Per germline, CDR1 KGHSH and CDR2 LQKENI. The CDR3 consists of 15 residues. Trimming cost V 3 bases and J 9 bases; bases outside gene matches: 11. The variable domain in full, completed from reference TRBV18 and TRBJ1-1, reads NAGVMQNPRHLVRRRGQEARLRCSPMKGHSHVYWYRQLPEEGLKFMVYLQKENIIDESGMPKERFSAEFPKEGPSILRIQQVVRGDSAAYFCASSPPSPGQGKAFFGQGTRLTVV.

The CDR3 DNA is TGCGCCAGCAGCTTTCAGCGGGGGAGCCAAGAGACCCAGTACTTC. This sequence encodes CASSFQRGSQETQYF. The chain carries TRBV5-1 and TRBJ2-5; 8 bases are a match to TRBD2. V dropped 2 bases and J dropped 1; count of bases not matched to a gene: 4. The CDR3 spans 15 residues. Germline V gene sequence: CDR1 SGHRS, CDR2 YFSETQ. The entire variable domain, with the rest obtained from reference TRBV5-1 and TRBJ2-5, is as follows: KAGVTQTPRYLIKTRGQQVTLSCSPISGHRSVSWYQQTPGQGLQFLFEYFSETQRNKGNFPGRFSGRQFSNSRSEMNVSTLELGDSALYLCASSFQRGSQETQYFGPGTRLLVL.

The sample holds a few counts of this clone. The chain recombines TRBV28 with TRBJ2-5, with D maybe TRBD2 (5 bases). This CDR3 is 15 amino acids long. V was pared by 6 bases and J by 1 base, with 15 bases between. In germline, CDR1 is MDHEN, CDR2 SYDVKM. As DNA, the CDR3 is TGTGCCAGCAGGTATCCCGGCCGGGGCCAAGAGACCCAGTACTTC. As protein: CASRYPGRGQETQYF.

This chain uses TRBV29-1 with TRBJ2-1; D may be TRBD2 (6 bases). The germline gives CDR1 SQVTM, CDR2 ANQGSEA. The length of the CDR3 is 16 residues. The V end lost 6 bases, the J end lost 0 bases, and 18 bases lay between the germline ends. CDR3 coding DNA: TGCAGCGTCGAGCCACTAGCCGGGAGCTCCTACAATGAGCAGTTCTTC. It encodes CSVEPLAGSSYNEQFF.

This clone was recorded a few times. This rearrangement joins TRBV28 to TRBJ2-7; 7 bases match TRBD1. The J segment lost 4 bases and the V segment lost 1 base, leaving 10 bases of the junction unmatched. Per the germline V gene, CDR1 is MDHEN and CDR2 is SYDVKM. The CDR3 runs 16 residues. CDR3 in amino acids: CASSLFTSGTEYEQYF. The CDR3, as DNA: TGTGCCAGCAGTTTATTCACTTCCGGGACAGAGTACGAGCAGTACTTC. Looking up the rest from reference TRBV28 and TRBJ2-7 gives the full variable domain: DVKVTQSSRYLVKRTGEKVFLECVQDMDHENMFWYRQDPGLGLRLIYFSYDVKMKEKGDIPEGYSVSREKKERFSLILESASTNQTSMYLCASSLFTSGTEYEQYFGPGTRLTVT.

This clone has only a few counts. The chain couples TRBV7-2 to TRBJ2-3; 9 positions agree with TRBD2. The germline CDR1 and CDR2 sequences are SGHTA and FQGNSA. The V segment lost 5 bases and the J segment 4 bases; nucleotides outside the gene matches: 16. The CDR3 totals 18 residues. In nucleotides, the CDR3 is TGTGCCAGCAGCCAGGTGGCTAGCGGGACCGCGGGGGCAGATACGCAGTATTTT. Its protein is CASSQVASGTAGADTQYF.

This clone was detected only a few times. This chain joins TRBV28 and TRBJ1-1, with D perhaps matching TRBD1 (6 bases). V lost 2 bases and J lost 4, with 11 bases in between. Germline CDR1 is MDHEN and CDR2 is SYDVKM. The CDR3 spans 14 residues. CDR3 DNA sequence: TGTGCCAGCAGTTTAGTGGGGGCAGGCACTGAAGCTTTCTTT. Translating gives CASSLVGAGTEAFF.

This clone occurred a few times. This chain links TRBV5-1 with TRBJ2-6, with D unresolved. Looked up from germline, CDR1 is SGHRS and CDR2 is YFSETQ. This CDR3 has 15 residues. V was shortened by 5 bases and J by 0 bases, with 9 bases between the two germline ends. The DNA for the CDR3 is TGCGCCAGCAGAGCAGGAACCTCTGGGGCCAACGTCCTGACTTTC. As protein: CASRAGTSGANVLTF. Full variable domain (rest looked up from reference TRBV5-1 and TRBJ2-6): KAGVTQTPRYLIKTRGQQVTLSCSPISGHRSVSWYQQTPGQGLQFLFEYFSETQRNKGNFPGRFSGRQFSNSRSEMNVSTLELGDSALYLCASRAGTSGANVLTFGAGSRLTVL.

This clone occurred a few times. The J gene is TRBJ2-1, the V gene TRBV4-3, with TRBD2 matching 8 bases. The CDR3 loop spans 15 amino acids. The V segment lost 3 bases and the J segment 6 bases; nucleotides outside the gene matches: 7. Germline CDR1 is LGHNA and CDR2 is YSLEER. This chain's CDR3 is CASSHSGGGPNEQFF. CDR3 nucleotide sequence: TGCGCCAGCAGCCATTCCGGCGGGGGGCCCAATGAGCAGTTCTTC.

V gene TRBV9 combines with J gene TRBJ2-1, with a tentative D call TRBD2 (6 bases). This CDR3 has 16 amino acids. V shed 3 bases and J shed 7 bases, with 20 bases lying between them. The germline CDR1 and CDR2 sequences are SGDLS and YYNGEE. CDR3 residues: CASSADPGLRRNEQFF. The CDR3 DNA follows: TGTGCCAGCAGCGCCGATCCGGGACTTAGAAGGAATGAGCAGTTCTTC.

The rearrangement links TRBV29-1 to TRBJ2-1, with 7 bases aligning to TRBD2. The length of the CDR3 is 15 residues. Germline CDR1 SQVTM, CDR2 ANQGSEA. J was trimmed by 2 bases and V by 7 bases; bases with no gene match: 11. The DNA of the CDR3 is TGCAGCGCCCCAGGCGGGAGCCAACCCTACAATGAGCAGTTCTTC. This codes for CSAPGGSQPYNEQFF.

This clone was seen only a few times. The rearrangement links TRBV30 to TRBJ1-1; D might be TRBD1 (5 bases). Trimming shortened V by 1 base and J by 0 bases, and 9 bases separated the two germline ends. The length of the CDR3 is 14 residues. Looked up from germline, CDR1 is GTSNPN and CDR2 is SVGIG (reference sequence). Written as DNA, the CDR3 is TGTGCCTGGAGTGACAGGCTAATGAACACTGAAGCTTTCTTT. Translation: CAWSDRLMNTEAFF.

The chain carries TRBV29-1 and TRBJ1-1; D perhaps matches TRBD1 (6 bases). The germline V gene has CDR1 SQVTM and CDR2 ANQGSEA. The CDR3 totals 14 residues. Trimming shortened V by 6 bases and J by 0 bases, and 14 bases separated the two germline ends. The CDR3 loop reads CSVGTKLLNTEAFF. The CDR3 nucleotides read TGCAGCGTCGGGACAAAGCTCTTGAACACTGAAGCTTTCTTT.

The table lists this clone with a few counts. This chain uses TRBV19 with TRBJ1-3, with 7 positions matching TRBD1. After removal of 7 bases from V and 1 base from J, the junction contained 10 bases not matched to a gene. This CDR3 spans 16 amino acids. Germline CDR1 and CDR2: LNHDA and SQIVND (reference sequence). CDR3 amino acids: CASTTTGYLSGNTIYF. CDR3 DNA sequence: TGTGCCAGTACTACGACAGGGTATCTATCTGGAAACACCATATATTTT.

V usage is TRBV18 and J usage is TRBJ1-1; the match to TRBD1 covers 7 bases. The V gene end was trimmed by 1 base and the J gene end by 2 bases; junction bases not matched to a gene: 4. Germline CDR1 KGHSH, CDR2 LQKENI. This CDR3 region has 15 residues. The CDR3 reads CASSPQRDRNTEAFF. The CDR3 DNA reads as TGTGCCAGCTCACCACAGAGGGACAGAAACACTGAAGCTTTCTTT. Complete variable domain (other parts from reference TRBV18 and TRBJ1-1): NAGVMQNPRHLVRRRGQEARLRCSPMKGHSHVYWYRQLPEEGLKFMVYLQKENIIDESGMPKERFSAEFPKEGPSILRIQQVVRGDSAAYFCASSPQRDRNTEAFFGQGTRLTVV.